This T cell receptor beta chain was sequenced during a study of blood T cells in healthy people across ages. On the study more broadly: About one barcoded beta molecule was captured per two T cells (by template switching). Findings and limits, study-wide: It was held that diversity estimates obtained from one million T cells represented underestimates.

The CDR3 covers 15 residues. The V gene end was trimmed by 4 bases and the J gene end by 4 bases; junction bases not matched to a gene: 11. Germline-derived CDR1 and CDR2 are DFQATT and SNEGSKA (reference sequence). The use of a sample-barcoded 5' primer and a J-beta primer mix characterized a second PCR of roughly 6 to 11 cycles. TCRdb recomputed calls from the 5' RACE reads with MiXCR, one row per CDR3 protein. The repertoire consists of more than 1,400,000 distinct CDR3 sequences, with 42% occurring once and the leading ten covering 7.9%. Total RNA was extracted at no less than 6 micrograms per sample. Only a few counts were recorded for this clonotype. Antigen: not known.

The genes are TRBV20-1 and TRBJ2-7; TRBD2 agrees at 9 bases. Sequencing was performed on blood. This sequence originates from a woman under 30 in good health. The CDR3 nucleotides read TGCAGTGCTAACGGCGGGAGGGGACCGCTTTACGAGCAGTACTTC. As protein: CSANGGRGPLYEQYF.